This is a list of T cell receptor beta chains from one sample in a study of cytomegalovirus exposure and HLA in healthy donors. Assay used: immunoSEQ multiplex PCR; TCRdb lists only in-frame clones, some missing. Of 120,000 or so clones in the sample, approximately 80% were seen once. The specimen sequenced was PBMCs. These receptors originate from a man over 45 in good health and CMV-seronegative. Both conserved end residues are part of each CDR3. A D gene is named only where the DNA matches it firmly. Clone sizes are given selectively: once, few, many, or a class where the clone is expanded.

j_call | clone_size | d_call | v_call | cdr3_nt | cdr3_aa
TRBJ2-7 | NA | TRBD2 | TRBV4-3 | TGCGCCAGCAGCCTCGGGACTAGCGGCTCCTACGAGCAGTACTTC | CASSLGTSGSYEQYF
TRBJ2-7 | NA | NA | TRBV27 | TGTGCCAGCAGTTTGTCCACCCCCGTCTACTTCTACGAGCAGTACTTC | CASSLSTPVYFYEQYF
TRBJ2-7 | once | TRBD1 | TRBV11-2 | TGTGCCAGCAGCTTAGGATCGTCAGGGGGCGAGCAGTACTTC | CASSLGSSGGEQYF
TRBJ2-5 | NA | TRBD1 | TRBV5-1 | TGCGCCAGCAGCAGTACAGGGGGTGGTGAGACCCAATACTTC | CASSSTGGGETQYF
TRBJ2-3 | few | TRBD2 | TRBV28 | TGTGCCAGCAGTCGCGGCGGGAGGGGTACGCAGTATTTT | CASSRGGRGTQYF
TRBJ2-1 | NA | NA | TRBV29-1 | TGCAGCGTGCGGGGGCACTACTACAATGAGCAGTTCTTC | CSVRGHYYNEQFF
TRBJ1-1 | NA | TRBD1 | TRBV9 | TGTGCCAGCAACCTGGGACAGGACACTGAAGCTTTCTTT | CASNLGQDTEAFF
TRBJ2-7 | NA | TRBD2 | TRBV19 | TGTGCCAGTAGCCTAGCGGGAGGTAACGAGCAGTACTTC | CASSLAGGNEQYF
TRBJ1-2 | NA | NA | TRBV6-6 | TGTGCCAGCAGTTACGATGGGGGGGATGGCTACACCTTC | CASSYDGGDGYTF
TRBJ1-1 | NA | TRBD1 | TRBV29-1 | TGCAGCGCCGGAAACAGGGGCGGCCACACTGAAGCTTTCTTT | CSAGNRGGHTEAFF
TRBJ2-6 | NA | NA | TRBV4-2 | TGTGCCAGCAGCCAAGTAGCGGAGAGCTCTGGGGCCAACGTCCTGACTTTC | CASSQVAESSGANVLTF
TRBJ2-2 | NA | NA | TRBV7-8 | TGTGCCAGCAGCTTAGCGGCAAGGGGGGGGAACACCGGGGAGCTGTTTTTT | CASSLAARGGNTGELFF
TRBJ2-1 | NA | TRBD2 | TRBV4-3 | TGCGCCAGCAGCCAAGATTGGGAACGGGGGGGGGTGGGGAATGAGCAGTTCTTC | CASSQDWERGGVGNEQFF
TRBJ1-2 | NA | TRBD1 | TRBV25-1 | TGTGCCAGCAGGTCGGACAGGGGGGCCTCTTTGGGCTACACCTTC | CASRSDRGASLGYTF
TRBJ2-3 | NA | TRBD2 | TRBV7-9 | TGTGCCAGCAGCTTAGGAGCGGGAGGGAGCACAGATACGCAGTATTTT | CASSLGAGGSTDTQYF
TRBJ1-5 | NA | NA | TRBV25-1 | TGTGCCAGCAGTGGGGTTTTCGGGCAGCCCCAGCATTTT | CASSGVFGQPQHF
TRBJ2-3 | NA | TRBD1 | TRBV9 | TGTGCCAGCAGCCTACAGGGGAGTCGGGATACGCAGTATTTT | CASSLQGSRDTQYF
TRBJ1-6 | NA | NA | TRBV4-3 | TGCGCCAGCAGCCAAGACTCAATACAGAATTCACCCCTCCACTTT | CASSQDSIQNSPLHF
TRBJ2-7 | NA | NA | TRBV19 | TGTGCCAGTAGTATAGGCGCCTCTACCTACGAGCAGTACTTC | CASSIGASTYEQYF
TRBJ2-1 | NA | TRBD1 | TRBV7-8 | TGTGCCAGCAGTTCTACTCTCCCGGGGACAGGGTTTAAGCGGGATTTATACAATGAGCAGTTCTTC | CASSSTLPGTGFKRDLYNEQFF
TRBJ2-3 | few | TRBD1 | TRBV6-5 | TGTGCCAGCAGTTACCACGGACAGGATCGGGATACGCAGTATTTT | CASSYHGQDRDTQYF
TRBJ2-3 | NA | TRBD2 | TRBV7-3 | TGTGCCAGCAGCTCCTGGGGGGGGGATACTAGCGGGAGGACAGATACGCAGTATTTT | CASSSWGGDTSGRTDTQYF
TRBJ1-4 | NA | NA | TRBV5-5 | TGTGCCAGTCTTCCGGGGGGCGATGCGAGTGAAAAACTGTTTTTT | CASLPGGDASEKLFF
TRBJ2-5 | NA | NA | TRBV27 | TGTGCCAGCACCCGTTTTGGAACAGTCCAAGAGACCCAGTACTTC | CASTRFGTVQETQYF
TRBJ1-6 | NA | NA | TRBV11-2 | TGTGCCAGCAGCTGGGGGGAGTCACCCCTCCACTTT | CASSWGESPLHF
TRBJ2-7 | NA | NA | TRBV30 | TGTGCCTGGGCCAAGGGAGGGGGACTAAACGAGCAGTACTTC | CAWAKGGGLNEQYF
TRBJ2-3 | NA | TRBD2 | TRBV6-5 | TGTGCCAGCAGACCCGCGGGGGGCGGAGATACGCAGTATTTT | CASRPAGGGDTQYF
TRBJ2-7 | NA | NA | TRBV7-8 | TGTGCCAGCAGCTTAGGGGGCCGCCTAATCTACGAGCAGTACTTC | CASSLGGRLIYEQYF
TRBJ1-2 | NA | TRBD1 | TRBV5-4 | TGTGCCAGCAGCACACAGGGGGCGAACTATGGCTACACCTTC | CASSTQGANYGYTF
TRBJ1-5 | NA | NA | TRBV6-5 | TGTGCCAGCGGACGGGAAAATCAGCCCCAGCATTTT | CASGRENQPQHF
TRBJ2-7 | NA | TRBD1 | TRBV7-2 | TGTGCCAGCAGCCGGGACAGGGGGCCCTACGAGCAGTACTTC | CASSRDRGPYEQYF
TRBJ1-3 | NA | NA | TRBV7-8 | TGTGCCAGCAGCTACCTCGAGGGCTCTGGAAACACCATATATTTT | CASSYLEGSGNTIYF
TRBJ2-1 | NA | TRBD2 | TRBV7-2 | TGTGCCAGCAGCTTTAACAAGGCGGGAGGGGAGTTCTTC | CASSFNKAGGEFF
TRBJ2-7 | NA | TRBD1 | TRBV25-1 | TGTGCCAGCAGATCCGGGACAGGGACTTACGAGCAGTACTTC | CASRSGTGTYEQYF
TRBJ2-4 | NA | NA | TRBV7-2 | TGTGCCAGCAGCTTTTCTCAGACTCTAGCCAAAAACATTCAGTACTTC | CASSFSQTLAKNIQYF
TRBJ2-2 | NA | NA | TRBV9 | TGTGCCAGCAGCGTAGAAAGCCAGGAGGCGAACGGGGAGCTGTTTTTT | CASSVESQEANGELFF
TRBJ1-5 | NA | NA | TRBV2 | TGTGCCACCCAAGACAGACGCAATCAGCCCCAGCATTTT | CATQDRRNQPQHF
TRBJ2-5 | NA | TRBD1 | TRBV7-3 | TGTGCCAGCAGCTTATATGGGCGACAGGGAGAAGAGACCCAGTACTTC | CASSLYGRQGEETQYF